The entry below gives a single TCR beta chain sequence along with its context. These data are taken from a study of T cells in localized non-small cell lung cancer. This table comes from immunoSEQ multiplex PCR, and its TCRdb copy is limited to in-frame clones, with some not included. In the table there are about 78,000 clones, approximately 84% of which are singletons. Germline values: CDR1 SGHAT, CDR2 FQDESV (reference sequence). The J segment lost 7 bases and the V segment lost 6 bases, leaving 12 bases of the junction unmatched. CDR3 length equals 15 residues. The input for sequencing was peripheral blood, taken before any cancer treatment. This chain connects TRBV11-1 to TRBJ1-2; TRBD1 matches at 9 bases. This clonotype originated in a man between 40 and 69 years old with stage I lung adenocarcinoma. In DNA form, the CDR3 reads TGTGCCAGCAGTTTTACAGGGGGCATCGGCCGTGGCTACACCTTC. Amino acids: CASSFTGGIGRGYTF.